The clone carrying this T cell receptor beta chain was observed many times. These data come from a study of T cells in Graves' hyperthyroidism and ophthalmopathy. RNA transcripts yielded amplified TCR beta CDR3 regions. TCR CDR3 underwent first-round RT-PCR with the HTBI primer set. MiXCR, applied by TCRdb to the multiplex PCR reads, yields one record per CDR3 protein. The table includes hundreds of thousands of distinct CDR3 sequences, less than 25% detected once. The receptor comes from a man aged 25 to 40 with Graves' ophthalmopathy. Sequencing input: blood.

The CDR3 here is CASSSSGRSGANVLTF. For the CDR3, the DNA is TGTGCCAGCAGTTCTAGCGGGAGATCTGGGGCCAACGTCCTGACTTTC. The V gene is TRBV12-3 or TRBV12-4, the J gene TRBJ2-6, with 10 positions matching TRBD2. Losses at the gene ends were 4 bases for V and 1 base for J; bases not matched to a gene: 1. There are 16 residues in the CDR3.